This T cell receptor (beta chain) originates from a study of shared clonotypes between healthy human individuals. The study's findings and limits: Only blood was sampled, and tissue TCR repertoires likely differ from blood ones.

The CDR3 contains 14 residues. Trimming shortened V by 4 bases and J by 3 bases, and 10 bases separated the two germline ends. Germline loops: CDR1 SGHRS, CDR2 YFSETQ. Unsorted PBMC contributed roughly 320 ng DNA, approximately 30,000 T cell genomes, to each replicate PCR. Sequencing was performed with immunoSEQ multiplex PCR; in TCRdb, only in-frame clones are kept and a portion is missing. The sample has 530,000 or so clones, nearly 80% seen once; the top ten hold under 15%. Regarding this clone: Antigen specificity is unknown.

The TCR comes from a woman between 40 and 50 years old in good health. Some clones in this sample may be carry-over from other donors' samples. The chain has TRBV5-1 and TRBJ1-4, with D uncertain. Sequences were obtained from PBMCs. DNA for the CDR3: TGCGCCAGCAGCCCGGGCCCGTCTAATGAAAAACTGTTTTTT. It translates to CASSPGPSNEKLFF. Variable domain in full (rest from reference TRBV5-1 and TRBJ1-4): KAGVTQTPRYLIKTRGQQVTLSCSPISGHRSVSWYQQTPGQGLQFLFEYFSETQRNKGNFPGRFSGRQFSNSRSEMNVSTLELGDSALYLCASSPGPSNEKLFFGSGTQLSVL.